A single sample is the source of the 31 T cell receptor beta chains below, sequenced in a study of beta chain features in type 1 diabetes. Of the isolated RNA, all was reverse transcribed, and so the sequenced material was expressed TCRB transcripts. Measured with immunoSEQ multiplex PCR; TCRdb has only the in-frame clones, and not every one. The profile shows about 340,000 clones, roughly a tenth of them singletons. Antigens of these TCRs are unknown. Findings of the study overall: Patients with Type 1 diabetes showed moderately but significantly shorter TCRB CDR3s in all four CD4+ subsets.

Input material: central memory CD4+ T cells from blood. Every receptor here comes from a man aged 25 to 40 with type 1 diabetes.

This clone was observed a handful of times. This chain joins TRBV28 and TRBJ2-4; TRBD2 aligns across 9 bases. Germline CDR1 MDHEN, CDR2 SYDVKM. The CDR3 consists of 13 residues. V trimming: 6 bases; J trimming: 8 bases; junction bases outside the gene matches: 5. The CDR3 sequence: CASRFSGGDIQYF. The CDR3 nucleotides are TGTGCCAGCAGGTTTAGCGGGGGCGACATTCAGTACTTC.

This rearrangement joins TRBV7-6 to TRBJ2-3; TRBD2 matches 8 bases. J was trimmed by 9 bases and V by 1 base; bases with no gene match: 3. The CDR3 totals 13 residues. Germline-derived CDR1 and CDR2 are SGHVS and FNYEAQ. The CDR3 coding sequence is TGTGCCAGCAGCTTAGGGGCGGGGGGCACGCAGTATTTT. Amino acids: CASSLGAGGTQYF.

V and J are TRBV7-2 and TRBJ2-3; D ambiguous. V lost 8 bases and J lost 5, with 11 bases in between. The CDR3 extends over 12 amino acids. Germline-derived CDR1 and CDR2 are SGHTA and FQGNSA. The CDR3 DNA reads as TGTGCCAGCGTCACGCGACAAGATACGCAGTATTTT. Translation: CASVTRQDTQYF. Filled out from reference TRBV7-2 and TRBJ2-3, the complete variable domain reads GAGVSQSPSNKVTEKGKDVELRCDPISGHTALYWYRQSLGQGLEFLIYFQGNSAPDKSGLPSDRFSAERTGGSVSTLTIQRTQQEDSAVYLCASVTRQDTQYFGPGTRLTVL.

In its sample, this clone was seen a few times. The rearrangement links TRBV6-5 to TRBJ1-4; D call uncertain. CDR1 is MNHEY and CDR2 is SVGAGI in the germline V gene. The CDR3 is 14 amino acids. Between the trimmed V and J ends, which lost 6 bases and 8 bases, there was a span of 16 bases. The CDR3 loop reads CASSLGTFREKLFF. The CDR3 DNA sequence: TGTGCCAGCAGCCTCGGAACCTTTAGGGAAAAACTGTTTTTT.

This clone was observed a handful of times. The chain links TRBV18 to TRBJ2-5; TRBD2 matches 12 bases. The J call could be wrong; TRBJ2-7 is a better fit for the DNA end. This CDR3 region has 15 residues. Looked up from germline, CDR1 is KGHSH and CDR2 is LQKENI. CDR3 coding DNA: TGTGCCAGCTCACAAGGACTAGCGGGGTCCTACGAGCAGTACTTC. It translates to CASSQGLAGSYEQYF.

This clone turned up a few times. This chain's CDR3 is CSVETDTYEQYF. The CDR3 DNA follows: TGCAGCGTTGAGACGGATACCTACGAGCAGTACTTC. The rearrangement uses TRBV29-1 and TRBJ2-7, with D unclear. CDR3 size: 12 residues. Germline assignment: CDR1 SQVTM and CDR2 ANQGSEA. Between the trimmed V and J ends, which lost 3 bases and 2 bases, there was a span of 8 bases.

The chain has TRBV5-5 and TRBJ1-2, with 7 bases matching TRBD1. The germline V gene has CDR1 SGHKS and CDR2 YYEKEE (reference sequence). The CDR3 consists of 15 residues. V shed 4 bases and J 0 bases; nucleotides not matched to a gene: 6. CDR3 in amino acids: CASSKTGDSNYGYTF. The CDR3 bases are TGTGCCAGCAGCAAAACAGGGGACTCTAACTATGGCTACACCTTC.

This clone was counted between two and nine times. This chain joins TRBV11-2 and TRBJ2-2, with 9 bases identical to TRBD1. The CDR3 loop spans 17 amino acids. Germline lookup yields CDR1 SGHAT and CDR2 FQNNGV. V trimming: 0 bases; J trimming: 4 bases; junction bases outside the gene matches: 6. The CDR3 loop reads CASSLDLRTGATGELFF. The CDR3 bases are TGTGCCAGCAGCTTAGATCTTAGGACAGGGGCCACCGGGGAGCTGTTTTTT. The whole variable domain, filled in from reference TRBV11-2 and TRBJ2-2, reads EAGVAQSPRYKIIEKRQSVAFWCNPISGHATLYWYQQILGQGPKLLIQFQNNGVVDDSQLPKDRFSAERLKGVDSTLKIQPAKLEDSAVYLCASSLDLRTGATGELFFGEGSRLTVL.

As for this clone: This CDR3 is also generated by other DNA sequences in the sample. This chain links TRBV18 with TRBJ2-1; no firm D call. CDR1 and CDR2 from the germline V gene are KGHSH and LQKENI. The V and J ends lost 3 bases and 8 bases respectively, with 5 bases between them. There are 11 residues in the CDR3. The CDR3 DNA sequence: TGTGCCAGCTCACCGAAGGATGAGCAGTTCTTC. It translates to CASSPKDEQFF.

This clone was picked up many times. The rearrangement joins TRBV14 to TRBJ2-4; the D gene is possibly TRBD1 (6 bases). With 6 bases removed from V and 7 bases from J, the gap between germline ends came to 10 bases. The CDR3 is made up of 12 amino acids. The germline V gene encodes CDR1 SGHDN and CDR2 FVKESK. CDR3 amino acids: CASSRTANIQYF. DNA of the CDR3: TGTGCCAGCAGTCGGACAGCCAACATTCAGTACTTC.

This clone has just a few counts. The gene calls are TRBV28 and TRBJ2-5; no clear D. Trimming stripped 5 bases from V and 5 bases from J, with 18 bases between. This CDR3 is 15 amino acids long. Germline CDR1 MDHEN, CDR2 SYDVKM. The CDR3 coding sequence is TGTGCCAGCAGTCCCAACCGTGGAAAGGCGGAGACCCAGTACTTC. Its translation is CASSPNRGKAETQYF.

V and J are TRBV6-5 and TRBJ1-5; D is ambiguous. CDR3 length: 13 amino acids. Deletions cut 10 bases from V and 3 bases from J, with 13 bases between. Germline-derived CDR1 and CDR2 are MNHEY and SVGAGI. This CDR3 reads CATTKGHNQPQHF. The CDR3 DNA reads TGTGCCACCACGAAAGGGCACAATCAGCCCCAGCATTTT.

This clone was picked up a small number of times. The CDR3 DNA follows: TGTGCCAGCAGTTGGCTGGAGGGCCAAGGCTACACCTTC. Translating gives CASSWLEGQGYTF. The chain employs TRBV2 and TRBJ1-2; the D is unclear. The CDR3 sequence is 13 residues long. Germline CDR1 reads SNHLY; CDR2 reads FYNNEI. Trimming cost V 5 bases and J 8 bases, with 15 bases left between them.

The sample holds a few counts of this clone. This chain connects TRBV7-2 to TRBJ2-1, with 11 bases aligning to TRBD1. The V and J ends lost 3 bases and 3 bases, in that order; junction bases with no gene match: 1. CDR1 is SGHTA, CDR2 FQGNSA, per germline. The length of the CDR3 is 15 residues. The CDR3 protein is CASSFGTGGYNEQFF. In DNA, the CDR3 is TGTGCCAGCAGCTTCGGGACAGGGGGCTACAATGAGCAGTTCTTC.

The J gene is TRBJ2-5, the V gene TRBV7-2; TRBD1 aligns across 10 bases. The DNA end favors TRBJ2-7, so the J call may be wrong. This CDR3 has 14 residues. The germline CDR1 and CDR2 sequences are SGHTA and FQGNSA. CDR3 bases: TGTGCCAGCAGCCTGGACAGGGGGTCCTACGAGCAGTACTTC. Translating gives CASSLDRGSYEQYF.

This clone came up once. The chain links TRBV5-4 to TRBJ1-1; the D is unclear. Trimming left V 4 bases short and J 1 base short, with 11 bases between. The CDR3 sequence is 14 residues long. Per the germline V gene, CDR1 is SGHNT and CDR2 is YYREEE (reference sequence). CDR3 sequence: CASSASSRNTEAFF. CDR3 DNA: TGTGCCAGCAGCGCAAGTTCACGGAACACTGAAGCTTTCTTT.

This clone was recorded a few times. This rearrangement joins TRBV11-2 to TRBJ1-2; D is uncertain. In germline, CDR1 is SGHAT, CDR2 FQNNGV. The CDR3 has 13 amino acids. V was shortened by 0 bases and J by 4 bases, with 6 bases between the two germline ends. The CDR3, as DNA: TGTGCCAGCAGCTTAGACAGGTTCTATGGCTACACCTTC. This sequence encodes CASSLDRFYGYTF.

The table lists this clone with a few counts. This chain joins TRBV29-1 and TRBJ2-2, with 7 bases matching TRBD1. This CDR3 has 14 residues. Germline-derived CDR1 and CDR2 are SQVTM and ANQGSEA. The junction had 8 bases not matched to a gene; V was cut back by 4 bases and J by 6 bases. This chain's CDR3 is CSVGGQTISGELFF. In DNA form, the CDR3 reads TGCAGCGTTGGGGGACAGACTATTTCCGGGGAGCTGTTTTTT.

The sample holds a few counts of this clone. This sequence joins TRBV11-2 and TRBJ2-6; tentative D call: TRBD1 (6 bases). The germline V and J ends were trimmed by 0 bases and 12 bases, with 9 bases remaining between them. Germline CDR1 SGHAT, CDR2 FQNNGV. The CDR3 totals 13 residues. This chain's CDR3 is CASSLDRGPVLTF. In DNA, the CDR3 is TGTGCCAGCAGCTTAGACAGGGGACCCGTCCTGACTTTC. Full variable domain (missing parts from reference TRBV11-2 and TRBJ2-6): EAGVAQSPRYKIIEKRQSVAFWCNPISGHATLYWYQQILGQGPKLLIQFQNNGVVDDSQLPKDRFSAERLKGVDSTLKIQPAKLEDSAVYLCASSLDRGPVLTFGAGSRLTVL.

The chain employs TRBV7-6 and TRBJ2-5, with TRBD2 matching 12 bases. The CDR3 is made up of 16 amino acids. Germline V CDR1 and CDR2: SGHVS, FNYEAQ. With V trimmed by 3 bases and J by 4 bases, 6 bases remained unmatched. The CDR3 bases are TGTGCCAGCAGCTTCGCCCGACTAGCGGGGGTAGAGACCCAGTACTTC. Protein: CASSFARLAGVETQYF.

V gene TRBV2 combines with J gene TRBJ1-4; 8 nucleotides line up with TRBD1. CDR3 length equals 14 residues. V dropped 6 bases and J dropped 7; count of bases not matched to a gene: 7. Germline loops: CDR1 SNHLY, CDR2 FYNNEI. The CDR3 loop is CASRDRDFGEKLFF. DNA for the CDR3: TGTGCCAGCAGGGACAGGGACTTCGGTGAAAAACTGTTTTTT.

The chain links TRBV10-3 to TRBJ1-5; D might be TRBD1 (6 bases). There are 14 residues in the CDR3. Trimming took off 3 bases at V and 3 bases at J, with 9 bases between the two ends. CDR1 is ENHRY and CDR2 is SYGVKD in the germline V gene. CDR3 protein: CAISEGGDNQPQHF. In DNA, the CDR3 is TGTGCCATCAGTGAAGGGGGAGACAATCAGCCCCAGCATTTT.

V and J are TRBV7-2 and TRBJ1-2; 10 positions match TRBD1. Per the germline V gene, CDR1 is SGHTA and CDR2 is FQGNSA. The CDR3 has 15 residues. The V segment lost 5 bases and the J segment 4 bases; nucleotides outside the gene matches: 7. The CDR3 reads CASSNETGGSYGYTF. CDR3 nucleotides: TGTGCCAGCAGCAATGAGACAGGGGGCTCCTATGGCTACACCTTC.

This clone was observed a handful of times. The chain employs TRBV10-1 and TRBJ2-3; 7 nucleotides match TRBD1. V dropped 4 bases and J dropped 2; count of bases not matched to a gene: 9. Germline V gene lookup returns CDR1 WNHNN and CDR2 SYGVQD (reference sequence). This CDR3 has 16 residues. This CDR3 is CASSAIDREDTDTQYF. CDR3 nucleotides: TGCGCCAGCAGTGCAATCGACAGGGAAGACACAGATACGCAGTATTTT.

This chain uses TRBV19 with TRBJ2-7; D is unclear. This CDR3 has 11 amino acids. The V end was cut by 1 base, the J end by 6 bases, with 4 bases between. Germline assignment: CDR1 LNHDA and CDR2 SQIVND (reference sequence). This chain's CDR3 is CASSIGSEQYF. The CDR3 region has the DNA TGTGCCAGTAGTATAGGGAGCGAGCAGTACTTC.

This clone came up a few times. The chain combines TRBV4-3 with TRBJ1-5, with 7 nucleotides matching TRBD1. The CDR3 has 15 amino acids. Germline CDR1 and CDR2: LGHNA and YSLEER. Unmatched junction bases numbered 4, after V lost 1 base and J lost 4 bases. The CDR3 protein is CASSQGRGQNQPQHF. The CDR3 DNA follows: TGCGCCAGCAGCCAAGGCCGGGGACAGAATCAGCCCCAGCATTTT.

The rearrangement uses TRBV5-1 and TRBJ2-1; tentatively, D is TRBD1 (5 bases). Germline CDR1 SGHRS, CDR2 YFSETQ. The CDR3 covers 14 residues. Between the trimmed V and J ends, which lost 0 bases and 5 bases, there was a span of 9 bases. Written as DNA, the CDR3 is TGCGCCAGCAGCTTGGGACAGATTAACAATGAGCAGTTCTTC. It codes for CASSLGQINNEQFF. The full variable domain, its missing parts supplied by reference TRBV5-1 and TRBJ2-1, is KAGVTQTPRYLIKTRGQQVTLSCSPISGHRSVSWYQQTPGQGLQFLFEYFSETQRNKGNFPGRFSGRQFSNSRSEMNVSTLELGDSALYLCASSLGQINNEQFFGPGTRLTVL.

The chain has TRBV2 and TRBJ2-5; 8 positions match TRBD2. Per germline, CDR1 SNHLY and CDR2 FYNNEI. CDR3 length: 15 amino acids. The V gene end was trimmed by 4 bases and the J gene end by 0 bases; junction bases not matched to a gene: 4. The CDR3 reads CASSVLADNQETQYF. The CDR3 nucleotides read TGTGCCAGCAGTGTACTAGCGGATAACCAAGAGACCCAGTACTTC.

This chain joins TRBV7-2 and TRBJ2-5; no firm D call. The V end was cut by 1 base, the J end by 9 bases, with 15 bases between. Germline V gene data show CDR1 as SGHTA and CDR2 as FQGNSA. This CDR3 spans 14 amino acids. In DNA, the CDR3 is TGTGCCAGCAGCTTAGAGGGCGCAGCCGGGTCCCAGTACTTC. This codes for CASSLEGAAGSQYF.

V gene TRBV7-2 combines with J gene TRBJ1-4; D is uncertain. The CDR3 totals 15 residues. CDR1 and CDR2 (germline): SGHTA, FQGNSA. Between the trimmed V and J ends, which lost 1 base and 5 bases, there was a span of 11 bases. Here the CDR3 DNA reads TGTGCCAGCAGCTTAGTCGCGGACTCAAATGAAAAACTGTTTTTT. Protein product: CASSLVADSNEKLFF.

A few counts support this clone. The same CDR3 can be traced to other DNA sequences in this sample. V is TRBV5-1 and J is TRBJ2-1, with D tentatively TRBD1 or TRBD2 (5 bases each). CDR3 length equals 14 residues. From germline, CDR1 is SGHRS and CDR2 YFSETQ. Trimming took 5 bases from V and 0 from J, leaving 9 bases between them. CDR3 loop: CASRPGSSYNEQFF. The DNA of the CDR3 is TGCGCCAGCAGGCCAGGGAGCTCCTACAATGAGCAGTTCTTC.